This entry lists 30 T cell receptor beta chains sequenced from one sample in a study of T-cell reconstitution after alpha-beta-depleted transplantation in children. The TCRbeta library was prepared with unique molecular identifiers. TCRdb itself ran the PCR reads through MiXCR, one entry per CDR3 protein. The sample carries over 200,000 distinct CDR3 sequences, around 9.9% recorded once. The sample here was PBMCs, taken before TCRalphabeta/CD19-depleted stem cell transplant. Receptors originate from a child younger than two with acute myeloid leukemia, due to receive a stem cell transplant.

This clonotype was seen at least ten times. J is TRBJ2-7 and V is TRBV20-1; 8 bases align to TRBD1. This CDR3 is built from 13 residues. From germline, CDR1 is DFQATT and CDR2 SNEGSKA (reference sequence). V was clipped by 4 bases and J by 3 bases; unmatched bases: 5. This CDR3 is CSATRDRSYEQYF. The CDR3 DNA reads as TGCAGTGCTACCCGGGACAGGAGCTACGAGCAGTACTTC.

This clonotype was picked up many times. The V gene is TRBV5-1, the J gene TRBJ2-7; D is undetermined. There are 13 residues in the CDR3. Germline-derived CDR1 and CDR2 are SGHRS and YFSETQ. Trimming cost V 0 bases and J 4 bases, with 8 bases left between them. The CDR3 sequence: CASSLVGEYEQYF. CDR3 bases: TGCGCCAGCAGCTTGGTTGGGGAATACGAGCAGTACTTC.

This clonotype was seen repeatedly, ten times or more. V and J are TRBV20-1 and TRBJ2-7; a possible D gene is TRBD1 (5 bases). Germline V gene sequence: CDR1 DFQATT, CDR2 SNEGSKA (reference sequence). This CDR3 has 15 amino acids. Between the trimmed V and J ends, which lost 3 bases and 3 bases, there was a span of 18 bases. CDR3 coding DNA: TGCAGTGCTAGTGGAGCAGGGCCCTCCTTCTACGAGCAGTACTTC. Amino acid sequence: CSASGAGPSFYEQYF.

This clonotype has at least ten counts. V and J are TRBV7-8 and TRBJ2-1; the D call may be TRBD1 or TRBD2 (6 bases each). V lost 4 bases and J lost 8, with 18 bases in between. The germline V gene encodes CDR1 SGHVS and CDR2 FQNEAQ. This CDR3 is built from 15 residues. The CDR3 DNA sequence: TGTGCCAGCAGCTCAGGACCCAGGGGAGGCTATGAGCAGTTCTTC. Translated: CASSSGPRGGYEQFF.

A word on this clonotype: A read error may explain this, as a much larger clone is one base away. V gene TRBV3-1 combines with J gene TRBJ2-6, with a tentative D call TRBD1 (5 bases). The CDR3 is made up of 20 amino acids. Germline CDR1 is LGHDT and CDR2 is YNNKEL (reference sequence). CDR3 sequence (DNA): TGTGCCAGCAGCCAGCTAGACATGTGGTTGGAGAGCTCTGGGGCCAGCGTCCTGACTTTC. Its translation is CASSQLDMWLESSGASVLTF.

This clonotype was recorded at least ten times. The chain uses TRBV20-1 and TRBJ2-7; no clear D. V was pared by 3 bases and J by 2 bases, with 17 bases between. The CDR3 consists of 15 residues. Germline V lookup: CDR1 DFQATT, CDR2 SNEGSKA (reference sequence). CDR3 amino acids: CSARRSNLNPYEQYF. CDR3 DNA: TGCAGTGCTAGGAGGTCTAACTTAAACCCCTACGAGCAGTACTTC.

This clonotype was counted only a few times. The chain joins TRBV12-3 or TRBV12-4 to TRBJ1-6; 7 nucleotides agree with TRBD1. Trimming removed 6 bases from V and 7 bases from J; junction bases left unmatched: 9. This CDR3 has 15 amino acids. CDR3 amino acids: CASSLFRDRNSPLHF. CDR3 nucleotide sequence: TGTGCCAGCAGCCTTTTCAGGGACAGAAATTCACCCCTCCACTTT.

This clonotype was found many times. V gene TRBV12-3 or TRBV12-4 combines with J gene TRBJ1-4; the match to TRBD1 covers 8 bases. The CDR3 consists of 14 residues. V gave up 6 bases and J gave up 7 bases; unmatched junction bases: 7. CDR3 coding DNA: TGTGCCAGCAGGTCCCAGGGGGCGCGTGAAAAACTGTTTTTT. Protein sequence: CASRSQGAREKLFF.

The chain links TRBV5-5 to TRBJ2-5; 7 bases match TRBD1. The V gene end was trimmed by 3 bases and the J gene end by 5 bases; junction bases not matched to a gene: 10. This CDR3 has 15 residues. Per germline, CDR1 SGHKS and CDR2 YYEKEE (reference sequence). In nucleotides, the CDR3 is TGTGCCAGCAGCTATCGCGGACAGGACGCGGAGACCCAGTACTTC. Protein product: CASSYRGQDAETQYF.

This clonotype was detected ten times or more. CDR3 DNA: TGTGCCAGCAGTTTATGGGGGGAACGTGAAAAACTGTTTTTT. Encoded protein: CASSLWGEREKLFF. The J gene is TRBJ1-4, the V gene TRBV28; TRBD1 is a possible D gene (5 bases). V shed 0 bases and J shed 7 bases, with 9 bases lying between them. The CDR3 covers 14 residues. CDR1 is MDHEN, CDR2 SYDVKM, per germline.

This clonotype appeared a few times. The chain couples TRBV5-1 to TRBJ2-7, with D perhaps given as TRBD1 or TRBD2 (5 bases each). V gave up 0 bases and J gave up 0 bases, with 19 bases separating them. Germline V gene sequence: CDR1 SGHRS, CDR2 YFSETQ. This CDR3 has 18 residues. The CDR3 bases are TGCGCCAGCAGCTTGGCCAACTCCGGGACGCCGAGCTCCTACGAGCAGTACTTC. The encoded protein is CASSLANSGTPSSYEQYF.

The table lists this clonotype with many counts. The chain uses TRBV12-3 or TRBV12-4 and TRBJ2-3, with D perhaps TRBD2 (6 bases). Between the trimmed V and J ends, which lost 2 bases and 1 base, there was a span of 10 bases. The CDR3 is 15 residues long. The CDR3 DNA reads TGTGCCAGCAGTTTAAGGAGGGCCGGCACAGATACGCAGTATTTT. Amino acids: CASSLRRAGTDTQYF.

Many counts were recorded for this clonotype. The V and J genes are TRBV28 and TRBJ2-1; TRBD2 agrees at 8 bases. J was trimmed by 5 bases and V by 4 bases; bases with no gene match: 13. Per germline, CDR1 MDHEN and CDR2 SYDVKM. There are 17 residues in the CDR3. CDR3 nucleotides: TGTGCCAGCAGTTCGGGTCCACTAGCGGAGAGGAACAATGAGCAGTTCTTC. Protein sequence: CASSSGPLAERNNEQFF.

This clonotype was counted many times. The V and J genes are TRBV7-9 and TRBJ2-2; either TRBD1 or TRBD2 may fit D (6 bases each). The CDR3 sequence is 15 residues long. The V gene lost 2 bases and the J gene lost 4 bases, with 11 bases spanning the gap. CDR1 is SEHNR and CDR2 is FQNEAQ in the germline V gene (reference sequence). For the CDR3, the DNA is TGTGCCAGCAGCTTAACGTCGGGGGCCACCGGGGAGCTGTTTTTT. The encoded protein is CASSLTSGATGELFF.

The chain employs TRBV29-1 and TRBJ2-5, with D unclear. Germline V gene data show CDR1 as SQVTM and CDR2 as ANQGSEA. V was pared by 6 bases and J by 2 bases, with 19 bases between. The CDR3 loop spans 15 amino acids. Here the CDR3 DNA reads TGCAGCGTAACCCGGACGGGCACGGTACAAGAGACCCAGTACTTC. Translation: CSVTRTGTVQETQYF.

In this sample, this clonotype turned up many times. As DNA, the CDR3 is TGTGCCAGCAGCCACAGGGACGGCTCCTACGAGCAGTACTTC. Translated: CASSHRDGSYEQYF. The chain has TRBV7-9 and TRBJ2-7; TRBD1 is a possible D gene (6 bases). Trimming cost V 5 bases and J 0 bases, with 11 bases left between them. This CDR3 has 14 residues. The germline V gene has CDR1 SEHNR and CDR2 FQNEAQ (reference sequence).

The CDR3 nucleotides are TGTGCCAGCAGTGTTGGGACAGTTAACACCGGGGAGCTGTTTTTT. It translates to CASSVGTVNTGELFF. This chain links TRBV2 with TRBJ2-2, with 7 bases identical to TRBD1. CDR1 SNHLY and CDR2 FYNNEI come from the germline V gene. The J segment lost 2 bases and the V segment lost 4 bases, leaving 4 bases of the junction unmatched. The CDR3 consists of 15 residues.

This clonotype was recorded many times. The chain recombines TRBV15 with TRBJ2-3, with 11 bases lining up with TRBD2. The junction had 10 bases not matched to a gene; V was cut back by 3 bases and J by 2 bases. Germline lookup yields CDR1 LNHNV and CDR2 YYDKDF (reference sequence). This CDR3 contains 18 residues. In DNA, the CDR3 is TGTGCCACCAGCAGTCGACTAGCGGGGAGCTCTTTCACAGATACGCAGTATTTT. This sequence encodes CATSSRLAGSSFTDTQYF. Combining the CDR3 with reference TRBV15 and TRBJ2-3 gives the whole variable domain DAMVIQNPRYQVTQFGKPVTLSCSQTLNHNVMYWYQQKSSQAPKLLFHYYDKDFNNEADTPDNFQSRRPNTSFCFLDIRSPGLGDTAMYLCATSSRLAGSSFTDTQYFGPGTRLTVL.

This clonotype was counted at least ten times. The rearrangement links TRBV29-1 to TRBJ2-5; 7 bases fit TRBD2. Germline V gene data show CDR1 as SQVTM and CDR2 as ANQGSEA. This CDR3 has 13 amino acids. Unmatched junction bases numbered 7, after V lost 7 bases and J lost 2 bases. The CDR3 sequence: CSAPGLSQETQYF. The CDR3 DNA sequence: TGCAGCGCACCGGGACTATCGCAAGAGACCCAGTACTTC.

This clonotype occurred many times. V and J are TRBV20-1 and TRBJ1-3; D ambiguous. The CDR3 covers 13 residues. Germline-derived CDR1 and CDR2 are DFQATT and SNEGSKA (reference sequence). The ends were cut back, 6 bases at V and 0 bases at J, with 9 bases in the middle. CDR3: CSATPNSGNTIYF. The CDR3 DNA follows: TGCAGTGCCACCCCCAACTCTGGAAACACCATATATTTT.

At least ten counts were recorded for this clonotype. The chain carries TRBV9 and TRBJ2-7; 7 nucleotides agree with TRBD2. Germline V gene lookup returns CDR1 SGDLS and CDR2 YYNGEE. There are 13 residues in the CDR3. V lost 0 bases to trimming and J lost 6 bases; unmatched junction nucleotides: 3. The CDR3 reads CASSVVSGGEQYF. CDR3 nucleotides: TGTGCCAGCAGCGTAGTTTCGGGAGGCGAGCAGTACTTC.

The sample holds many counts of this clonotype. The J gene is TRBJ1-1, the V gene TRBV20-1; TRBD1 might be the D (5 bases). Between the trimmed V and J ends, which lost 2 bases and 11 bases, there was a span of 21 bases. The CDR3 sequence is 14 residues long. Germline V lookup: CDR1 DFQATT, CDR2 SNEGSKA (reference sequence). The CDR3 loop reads CSARPRDPSKGAFF. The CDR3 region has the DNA TGCAGTGCTAGACCCCGGGACCCCTCGAAGGGGGCTTTCTTT.

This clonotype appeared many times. The CDR3 sequence: CASSLRTGGQNIQYF. CDR3 sequence (DNA): TGCGCCAGCAGCTTAAGAACAGGGGGTCAAAACATTCAGTACTTC. The gene calls are TRBV5-1 and TRBJ2-4, with 8 bases fitting TRBD1. Germline assignment: CDR1 SGHRS and CDR2 YFSETQ. The CDR3 is made up of 15 amino acids. J was trimmed by 5 bases and V by 2 bases; bases with no gene match: 6.

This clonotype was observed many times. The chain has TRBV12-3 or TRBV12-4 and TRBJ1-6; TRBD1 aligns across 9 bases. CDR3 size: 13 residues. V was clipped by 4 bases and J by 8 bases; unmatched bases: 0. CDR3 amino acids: CASSWDRDSPLHF. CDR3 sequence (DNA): TGTGCCAGCAGTTGGGACAGGGATTCACCCCTCCACTTT.

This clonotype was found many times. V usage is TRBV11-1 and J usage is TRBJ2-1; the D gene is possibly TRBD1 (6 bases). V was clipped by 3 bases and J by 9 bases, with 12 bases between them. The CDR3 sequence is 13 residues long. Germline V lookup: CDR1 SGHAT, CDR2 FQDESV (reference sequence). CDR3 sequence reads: CASSFMAGVEQFF. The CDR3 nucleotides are TGTGCCAGCAGCTTTATGGCAGGGGTTGAGCAGTTCTTC.

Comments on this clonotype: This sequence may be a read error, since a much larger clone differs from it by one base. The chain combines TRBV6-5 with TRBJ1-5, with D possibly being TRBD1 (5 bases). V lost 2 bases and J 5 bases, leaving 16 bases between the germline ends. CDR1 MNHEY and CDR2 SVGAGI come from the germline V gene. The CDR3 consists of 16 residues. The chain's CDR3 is CASSYAYSGGYQPQHF. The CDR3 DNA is TGTGCCAGCAGTTACGCATATTCGGGGGGGTATCAGCCCCAGCATTTT.

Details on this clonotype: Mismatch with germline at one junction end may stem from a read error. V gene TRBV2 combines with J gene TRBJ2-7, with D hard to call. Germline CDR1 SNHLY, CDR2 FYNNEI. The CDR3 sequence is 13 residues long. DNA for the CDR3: TGCGCCAGCAGTGGCGGCATGAGCTACCAGCAGTACTTC. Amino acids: CASSGGMSYQQYF.

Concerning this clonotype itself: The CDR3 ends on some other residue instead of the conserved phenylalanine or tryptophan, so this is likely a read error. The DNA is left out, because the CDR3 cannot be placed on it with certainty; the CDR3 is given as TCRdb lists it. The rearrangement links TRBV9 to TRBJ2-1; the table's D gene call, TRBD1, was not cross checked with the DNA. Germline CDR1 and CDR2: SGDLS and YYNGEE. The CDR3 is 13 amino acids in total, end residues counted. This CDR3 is CASSPPLASELFL.

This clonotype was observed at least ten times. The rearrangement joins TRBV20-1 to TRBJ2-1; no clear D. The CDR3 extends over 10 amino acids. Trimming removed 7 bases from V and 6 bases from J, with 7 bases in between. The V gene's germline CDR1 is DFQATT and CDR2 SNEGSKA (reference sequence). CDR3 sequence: CSGVGNEQFF. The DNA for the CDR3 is TGCAGTGGGGTGGGCAATGAGCAGTTCTTC.

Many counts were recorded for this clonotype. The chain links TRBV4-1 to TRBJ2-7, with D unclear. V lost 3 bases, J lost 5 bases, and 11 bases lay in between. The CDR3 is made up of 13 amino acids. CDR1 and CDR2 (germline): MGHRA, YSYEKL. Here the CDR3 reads CASSQGWVDEQYF. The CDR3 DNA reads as TGCGCCAGCAGCCAGGGTTGGGTGGACGAGCAGTACTTC.